This T cell receptor beta chain appears in the sequencing data of a study of T cells in localized non-small cell lung cancer. Repertoires were generated with immunoSEQ multiplex PCR, while TCRdb's copy carries only in-frame clones and drops some. This sample has about 11,000 clones, with less than 60% found just once. Regarding this clone: Its antigen remains unknown.

Germline V gene data show CDR1 as MGHRA and CDR2 as YSYEKL. The CDR3 has 14 amino acids. Trimming removed 0 bases from V and 5 bases from J, with 10 bases in between. Study results and limitations: There was an association of higher blood T cell density with longer overall survival. Tumor samples were not multi-region, leaving intratumor heterogeneity unexcluded.

The sequences come from lymph node tissue, collected before any cancer treatment. V is TRBV4-1 and J is TRBJ1-2; weak D call: TRBD1 (6 bases). This sequence was found in a woman aged 40 to 75 with stage II squamous cell lung carcinoma. The CDR3 reads CASSQDAQGYGYTF. As DNA, the CDR3 is TGCGCCAGCAGCCAAGACGCACAGGGTTATGGCTACACCTTC.